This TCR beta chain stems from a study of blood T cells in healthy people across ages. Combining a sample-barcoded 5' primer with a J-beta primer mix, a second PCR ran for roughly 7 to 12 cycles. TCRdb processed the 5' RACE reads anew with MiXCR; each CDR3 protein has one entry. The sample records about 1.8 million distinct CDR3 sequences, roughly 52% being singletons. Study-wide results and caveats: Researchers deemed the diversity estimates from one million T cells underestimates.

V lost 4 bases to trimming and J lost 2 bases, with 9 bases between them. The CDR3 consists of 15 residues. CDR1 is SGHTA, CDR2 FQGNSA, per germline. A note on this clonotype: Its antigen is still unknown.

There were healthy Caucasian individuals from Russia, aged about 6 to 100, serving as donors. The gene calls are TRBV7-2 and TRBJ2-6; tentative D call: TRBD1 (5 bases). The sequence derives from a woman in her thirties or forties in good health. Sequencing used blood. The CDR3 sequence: CASSSRVTGANVLTF. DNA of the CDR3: TGTGCCAGCAGCTCCAGGGTGACTGGGGCCAACGTCCTGACTTTC. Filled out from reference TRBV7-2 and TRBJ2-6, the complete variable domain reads GAGVSQSPSNKVTEKGKDVELRCDPISGHTALYWYRQSLGQGLEFLIYFQGNSAPDKSGLPSDRFSAERTGGSVSTLTIQRTQQEDSAVYLCASSSRVTGANVLTFGAGSRLTVL.